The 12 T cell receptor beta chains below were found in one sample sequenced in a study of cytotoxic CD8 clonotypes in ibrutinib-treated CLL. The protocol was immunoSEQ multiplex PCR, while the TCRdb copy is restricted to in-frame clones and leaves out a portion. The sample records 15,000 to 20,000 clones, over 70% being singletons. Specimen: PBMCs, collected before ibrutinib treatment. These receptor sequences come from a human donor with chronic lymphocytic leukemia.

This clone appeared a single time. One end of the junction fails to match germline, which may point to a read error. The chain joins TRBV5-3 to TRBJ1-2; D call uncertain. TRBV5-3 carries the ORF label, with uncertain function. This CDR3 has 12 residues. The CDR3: CASSSAAYGYTF. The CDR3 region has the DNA TGTGCCAGCAGCTCGGCAGCCTATGGCTACACCTTC.

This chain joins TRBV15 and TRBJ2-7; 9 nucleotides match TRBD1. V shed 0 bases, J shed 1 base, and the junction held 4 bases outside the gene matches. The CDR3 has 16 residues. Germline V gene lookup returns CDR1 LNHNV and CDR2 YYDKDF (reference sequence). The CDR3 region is CATSRETGGTSYEQYF. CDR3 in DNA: TGTGCCACCAGCAGAGAAACAGGGGGCACATCCTACGAGCAGTACTTC. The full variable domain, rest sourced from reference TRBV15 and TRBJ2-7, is DAMVIQNPRYQVTQFGKPVTLSCSQTLNHNVMYWYQQKSSQAPKLLFHYYDKDFNNEADTPDNFQSRRPNTSFCFLDIRSPGLGDTAMYLCATSRETGGTSYEQYFGPGTRLTVT.

CDR3 bases: TGTGCCAGCAGTTACTCGGGGGGGAACACTGAAGCTTTCTTT. This translates into CASSYSGGNTEAFF. This rearrangement joins TRBV6-6 to TRBJ1-1, with a tentative D call TRBD1 (5 bases). The germline V gene encodes CDR1 MNHNY and CDR2 SVGAGI (reference sequence). V lost 0 bases, J lost 1 base, and 6 bases lay in between. The CDR3 covers 14 residues.

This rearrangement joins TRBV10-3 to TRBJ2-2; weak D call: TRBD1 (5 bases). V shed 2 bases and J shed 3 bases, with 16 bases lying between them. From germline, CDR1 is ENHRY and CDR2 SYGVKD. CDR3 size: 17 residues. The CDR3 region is CAISEDAGWYDTGELFF. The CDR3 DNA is TGTGCCATCAGTGAGGACGCAGGGTGGTATGACACCGGGGAGCTGTTTTTT.

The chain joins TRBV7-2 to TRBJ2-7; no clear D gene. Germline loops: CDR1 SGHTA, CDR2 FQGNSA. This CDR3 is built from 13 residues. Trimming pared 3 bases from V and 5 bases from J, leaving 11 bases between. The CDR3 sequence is CASSFTPKHEQYF. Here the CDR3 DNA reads TGTGCCAGCAGCTTTACCCCGAAACACGAGCAGTACTTC.

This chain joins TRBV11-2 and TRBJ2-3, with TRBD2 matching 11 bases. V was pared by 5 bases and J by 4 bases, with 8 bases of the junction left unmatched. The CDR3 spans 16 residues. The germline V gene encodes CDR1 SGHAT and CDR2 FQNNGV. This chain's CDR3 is CASSARLAGRSDTQYF. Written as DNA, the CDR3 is TGTGCCAGCAGCGCCCGACTAGCGGGGCGCTCAGATACGCAGTATTTT.

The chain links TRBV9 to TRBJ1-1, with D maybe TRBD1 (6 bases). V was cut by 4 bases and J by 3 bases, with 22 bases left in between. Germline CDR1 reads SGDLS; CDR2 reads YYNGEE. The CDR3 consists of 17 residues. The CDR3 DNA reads TGTGCCAGCAGCTCGCCGGGACACCAAATGAGCCACACTGAAGCTTTCTTT. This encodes CASSSPGHQMSHTEAFF.

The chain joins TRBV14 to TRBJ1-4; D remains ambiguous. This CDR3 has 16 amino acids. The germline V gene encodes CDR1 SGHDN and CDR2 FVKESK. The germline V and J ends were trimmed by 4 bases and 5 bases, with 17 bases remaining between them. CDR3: CASSLGGPGLNEKLFF. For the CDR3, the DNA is TGTGCCAGCAGCCTAGGCGGGCCAGGCCTCAATGAAAAACTGTTTTTT.

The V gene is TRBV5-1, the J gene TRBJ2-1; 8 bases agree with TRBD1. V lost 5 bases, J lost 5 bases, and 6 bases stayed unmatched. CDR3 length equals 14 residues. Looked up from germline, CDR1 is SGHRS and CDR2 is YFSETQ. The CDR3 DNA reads TGCGCCAGCAGAACCCAGGGGGCCGACAATGAGCAGTTCTTC. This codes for CASRTQGADNEQFF. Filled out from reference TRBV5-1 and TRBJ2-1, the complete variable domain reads KAGVTQTPRYLIKTRGQQVTLSCSPISGHRSVSWYQQTPGQGLQFLFEYFSETQRNKGNFPGRFSGRQFSNSRSEMNVSTLELGDSALYLCASRTQGADNEQFFGPGTRLTVL.

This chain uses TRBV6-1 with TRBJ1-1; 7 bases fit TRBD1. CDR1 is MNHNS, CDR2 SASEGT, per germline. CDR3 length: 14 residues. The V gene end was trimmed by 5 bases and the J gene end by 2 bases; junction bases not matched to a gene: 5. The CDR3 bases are TGTGCCAGCAGTAGTCGGACAGGTAACACTGAAGCTTTCTTT. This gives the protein CASSSRTGNTEAFF.

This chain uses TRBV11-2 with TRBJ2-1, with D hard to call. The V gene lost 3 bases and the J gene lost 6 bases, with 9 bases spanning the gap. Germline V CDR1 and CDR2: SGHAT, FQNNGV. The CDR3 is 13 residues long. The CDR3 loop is CASSFIGANEQFF. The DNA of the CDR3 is TGTGCCAGCAGCTTTATTGGCGCCAATGAGCAGTTCTTC.

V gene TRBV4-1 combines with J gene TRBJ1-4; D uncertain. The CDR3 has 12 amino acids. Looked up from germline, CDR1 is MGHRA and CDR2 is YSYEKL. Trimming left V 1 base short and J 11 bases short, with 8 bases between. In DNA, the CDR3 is TGCGCCAGCAGCCAAGTAGCTGGGAAACTGTTTTTT. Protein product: CASSQVAGKLFF.